This T cell receptor beta chain comes out of a study of tumor-infiltrating lymphocytes in primary liver carcinoma. The overall study: Regardless of tissue type, samples showed similar yields of roughly 3.65 to 7.5 million productive TCRbeta reads. Study findings and constraints: Tumor region pairs overlapped more than did tumor-adjacent and tumor-blood pairs.

Total RNA (approximately 450 ng) served as template for TCR beta cDNA synthesis primed by a constant-region primer. Employing slightly modified ARM-PCR, three nested multiplex PCR rounds were run, and these gave rise to the TCR beta libraries. Both of the initial two PCR rounds ran for 10 cycles and employed TRBV1-TRBV30 forward primers alongside a C-beta reverse primer. A single record per CDR3 protein comes from TCRdb applying MiXCR to the multiplex PCR reads. The repertoire holds roughly 100,000 distinct CDR3 sequences, with roughly 80% as singletons. This CDR3 spans 14 amino acids. On this clonotype: What it recognizes is unknown. A junction end diverges from the germline sequence, so it may reflect a read error.

From unsorted bulk tissue weighing roughly 17-31 mg, DNA and RNA were co-extracted. Each tumor had five separate regions sampled. V and J are TRBV12-3 or TRBV12-4 and TRBJ2-2; possibly TRBD2 for D (5 bases). The sequencing sample was made of liver tumor tissue from sampling region 3. Stated subset: tumor region T3, left-lateral pole. The sequence was obtained from a man aged 35-49 years with primary liver carcinoma and hepatitis B virus infection. The CDR3 DNA is TGTGCCAGCATGGAGACATCGAACACCGGGGAGATGTTTTTT. This gives the protein CASMETSNTGEMFF.